This TCR beta chain was profiled in a study of T-cell reconstitution after alpha-beta-depleted transplantation in children. A library of TCRbeta sequences, prepared with unique molecular identifiers, was generated. Via MiXCR, TCRdb re-called the PCR reads, giving one row per CDR3 protein. The sample consists of more than 450,000 distinct CDR3 sequences, 18% of them appearing once. The V and J ends lost 0 bases and 0 bases respectively, with 13 bases between them. Germline CDR1 reads SGHRS; CDR2 reads YFSETQ. This CDR3 contains 18 residues. The source was PBMCs from the stem cell graft donor, collected from the stem cell graft. This receptor was identified in a human donor who donated a stem cell graft to a child with acute lymphoblastic leukemia. The rearrangement links TRBV5-1 to TRBJ2-6; either TRBD1 or TRBD2 may supply D (5 bases each). The CDR3 DNA reads as TGCGCCAGCAGCTTGGGGGGACGTTTTAGCTCTGGGGCCAACGTCCTGACTTTC. Its translation is CASSLGGRFSSGANVLTF.